The subject of this entry is one T cell receptor (beta chain). Its target antigen remains unknown. Base qualities are missing; no much larger clone stands one base away. The data are from a study of cytomegalovirus exposure and HLA in healthy donors (dated by TCRdb to between 2016 and 2019). With respect to the entire study: In an earlier analysis of fewer than 750 of the donors, under 300 Gb of sequence data and 117 million unique TCR beta sequences from about 180 million T cells were reported. The aim of the study was to test whether cataloging public T cell receptors could identify signatures of past pathogen exposure. Donor age, sex, ethnicity and CMV serostatus were collected together with the repertoire data. Across about 380 genotyped donors of the cohort, an average of 235,054 unique TCR beta nucleotide sequences per donor were sequenced, and 15% to 20% of those sequences were non-productive. An earlier analysis of 587 of the donors applied high-throughput TCR beta sequencing to assess whether each TCR beta V gene segment acted as functional or pseudogenic. An early release that covered 640 HLA-typed donors contained about 300 gigabases of sequencing data and around 80 million unique TCR sequences. The later analysis used no new phenotypic data to find candidate immune exposures, relying instead on TCR beta sequences and their occurrence across donors. To predict cytomegalovirus infection status, the study brought together high-throughput TCR immunosequencing, statistical association of individual TCRs with disease status, and machine learning. The number of donors typed differed by locus, with roughly 620-630 for A, B, C, DRB1 and DQB1, 522 for DQA1, 606 for DPA1, and under 490 for DPB1. Every repertoire in the discovery cohort had been generated on one and the same sequencing platform. A later genetic analysis used genome-wide SNP genotypes for about 65% of the 666 donors, treating that subset as a discovery cohort. Both class I and class II loci were covered by HLA typing, at four-digit resolution. The study profiled the T cell repertoires of 500 to 800 subjects by immunosequencing and related them to cytomegalovirus serostatus. Among the roughly 380 genotyped donors, around 81% belonged to the genetic ancestry cluster associated with self-reported Caucasian donors. A separate validation cohort of 90 to 150 different subjects was used in addition to the approximately 700-subject first cohort. To study patterns of TCR occurrence, a later analysis re-analyzed previously published TCR beta repertoires from just over 650 donors and added high-resolution HLA genotyping. Because of strong linkage in the cohort, roughly five DR-DQ haplotypes were treated as single units for association and clustering.

Results and caveats for the whole study, not just this receptor: Strong co-occurrence of HLA alleles, especially DR and DQ, made assigning TCR associations to individual alleles difficult. The classifier was reported to diagnose cytomegalovirus status with high specificity and sensitivity in both the original and validation cohorts. The study gave a list of 150 to 200 TCR beta chains associated with cytomegalovirus. Linkage disequilibrium might explain the correlated functional status among segregating V segments, but an unknown experimental factor could not be excluded. A later analysis found that HLA-associated TCR beta chains were more clonally expanded and had lower generation probabilities than equally common non-associated chains. In an earlier analysis of about 540 of the donors, most TCR beta V segments were observed in productive rearrangements about 87% or about 30% of the time, broadly matching IMGT annotations. Across donors, most TCR sequences were observed very rarely, whereas some public TCRs were present in many individuals. According to a later analysis, parvovirus B19, influenza, CMV and Epstein-Barr virus appeared linked to several top co-occurrence clusters. The authors suggested that the approach could potentially be extended to other disease states and immunological phenotypes. The cohort was sequenced for TCR beta chains only, and without alpha or paired-chain data the features that could be detected were limited. A later genetic analysis associated a missense DCLRE1C variant with V-gene and J-gene trimming of TCR beta chains, and an independent cohort replicated the association. Presence/absence analyses assumed roughly uniform sequencing depth across donors, an assumption that may not hold. In a later analysis, around 15,000 TCR beta sequences were associated with specific HLA alleles at a false discovery rate of 0.05. Because the 87-base-pair reads could not distinguish some IMGT-functional V segments, including TRBV6-2 and TRBV6-3, those segments were excluded. A later genetic analysis reported fewer N-insertions in productive TCRs among donors in an Asian-associated ancestry cluster than the roughly 620-donor mean. According to a later analysis, most CMV-associated TCR beta chains appeared to be HLA-restricted, and the HLA associations seemed to be driven largely by CMV exposure. The sequencing pipeline was judged likely to have produced a cluster of highly shared sequence variants as a technical artifact. In a later analysis, the rate of TCR association differed among HLA loci, with DRB1 alleles having the most associated TCRs and HLA-C alleles having the fewest. CMV serostatus was the only immune exposure information available for the cohort. A further reported finding was that TCR beta sequences accurately predicted the HLA-A and HLA-B alleles for most subjects in the first cohort. Because some donors lacked HLA typing at each locus, the association tests relied only on the typed subset. The earlier analysis of nearly 600 of the donors excluded some 15 rarely observed V segments, including chromosome 9 orphons, because counts were too low. In vitro tests confirmed that a few of the cytomegalovirus-associated TCR beta chains recognize cytomegalovirus antigens.

Library generation was performed with the immunoSEQ multiplex PCR assay. For the multiplex PCR, a mixture combining 60 forward primers for TCR Vbeta segments and 13 reverse primers for TCR Jbeta segments was used. The CDR3 region of rearranged TCR beta genes was amplified from genomic DNA with a multiplex PCR assay. The amplified TCR beta libraries were sequenced on the Illumina HiSeq System as 87-base-pair reads. For the original study's pipeline: A later analysis counted tens of millions of unique TCR beta chains across the roughly 700 repertoires, and 10 million to 12 million of these chains were shared by at least two donors. A nearest-neighbor algorithm error-corrected the raw reads and collapsed the reads into unique sequences, merging closely related sequences to remove PCR and sequencing errors. V, D and J gene segments were assigned by aligning CDR3 sequences to IMGT reference sequences. Each retained sequence needed at least a six-nucleotide match to both a V gene segment and a J gene segment. A rearrangement was called productive if the CDR3 had no stop codons and remained in frame with V and J, and every other rearrangement was called non-productive. Following IMGT convention, CDR3 was defined as the stretch from the second conserved V-encoded cysteine up to the conserved J-encoded phenylalanine. The earlier analysis of 500 to 650 of the donors excluded any sequence lacking an unambiguous match to a single V gene segment. In an earlier analysis of approximately 590 of the donors, V segments were called functional above 56.7% productive rearrangements and were called segregating when the between-donor standard deviation exceeded 5%. A statistical classification framework was built for diagnosing cytomegalovirus status from the catalog of TCR beta chain sequences. V and J gene assignment, in a later analysis, came from comparing TCR nucleotide sequences with IMGT/GENE-DB human TR gene sequences. The TCRdist pipeline was used in a later analysis to assign CDR3 sequences and most-parsimonious VDJ recombination scenarios. In a later analysis, every TCR beta chain was defined by the combination of its CDR3 amino acid sequence and its V-gene family, and reads without a unique V-gene family were dropped. To address suspected cross-contamination and a sequencing artifact, a later analysis removed roughly 580 highly shared, low-generation-probability nucleotide sequences. In a later analysis, a clonal expansion index was calculated for each public chain from normalized within-repertoire ranks of inferred template counts. Generation probabilities in a later analysis came from a VDJ recombination model fitted to out-of-frame rearrangements, and those results were checked against IGoR. A later analysis scored TCR-TCR, TCR-HLA and TCR-CMV co-occurrence with hypergeometric tests, applying a repertoire-size bias correction to TCR pairs. A later analysis estimated false discovery rates by permuting HLA or CMV assignments 20 times. In a later analysis, co-occurring TCRs were grouped using DBSCAN, and TCRdist sequence similarity was added for clustering within HLA-allele-positive subsets. Repertoires with fewer than 30,000 or more than 120,000 public chains, plus five repertoires with anomalous nucleotide sharing, were excluded from co-occurrence clustering. TCRdb retrieved this table from immuneACCESS and kept in-frame rearrangements only. Not all clones are present; in checked studies, unresolved V genes account for under half, and no reason is known for the remainder. That table supplies the V and J calls and clone size; D and trimming were determined from the DNA. The sample records more than 80,000 clones, approximately 86% of which are singletons. About a tenth of the sample goes to the ten largest clones.

In total, roughly 670 healthy bone marrow donors made up the cohort. Cohort members were all nominally healthy when sampled, although unrecorded immune exposures were likely present. The donor was CMV seropositive and was included in the group of about 290 seropositive cohort members. A peripheral blood sample was collected from each donor, and TCR beta sequencing was performed on peripheral blood mononuclear cells. The Qiagen DNeasy Blood Extraction Kit was used to extract genomic DNA from the blood cell samples. The CDR3, from cysteine to phenylalanine, totals 17 residues. The kept DNA is CDR3 alone, 51 bases in frame from the first base. Trimming takes 4 bases from V and 0 bases from J, and the germline ends sit 16 bases apart. For CDR1 and CDR2, the germline V gene lists SQVTM and ANQGSEA.

The sequence is built from TRBV29-1 and TRBJ2-6; TRBD1 is a weak D gene call, 6 bases matching. Sample: PBMCs. The receptor comes from a man aged 25-45 years in good health and CMV-seropositive. The nucleotides are TGCAGCGTTGTGGCCACAGGGATGGGCTCTGGGGCCAACGTCCTGACTTTC. This yields the protein CSVVATGMGSGANVLTF.